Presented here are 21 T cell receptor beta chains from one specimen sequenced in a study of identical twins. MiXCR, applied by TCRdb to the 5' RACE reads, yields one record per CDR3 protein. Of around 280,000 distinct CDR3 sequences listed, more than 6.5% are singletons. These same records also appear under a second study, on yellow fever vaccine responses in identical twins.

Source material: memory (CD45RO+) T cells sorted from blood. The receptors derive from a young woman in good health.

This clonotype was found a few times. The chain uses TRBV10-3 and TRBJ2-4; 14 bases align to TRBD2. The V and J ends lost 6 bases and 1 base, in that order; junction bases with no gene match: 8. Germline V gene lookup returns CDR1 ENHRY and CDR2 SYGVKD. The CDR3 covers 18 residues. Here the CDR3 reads CAISPTSGGAGAKNIQYF. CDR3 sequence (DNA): TGTGCCATCAGCCCGACTAGCGGGGGGGCCGGGGCCAAAAACATTCAGTACTTC.

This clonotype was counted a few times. Here the CDR3 DNA reads TGTGCCAGCAGCTTGGGGACAGTATATAACACCGGGGAGCTGTTTTTT. As protein: CASSLGTVYNTGELFF. The chain recombines TRBV11-2 with TRBJ2-2; 7 bases map to TRBD1. Germline loops: CDR1 SGHAT, CDR2 FQNNGV. The CDR3 length is 16 residues. The V and J ends lost 3 bases and 2 bases, in that order; junction bases with no gene match: 6.

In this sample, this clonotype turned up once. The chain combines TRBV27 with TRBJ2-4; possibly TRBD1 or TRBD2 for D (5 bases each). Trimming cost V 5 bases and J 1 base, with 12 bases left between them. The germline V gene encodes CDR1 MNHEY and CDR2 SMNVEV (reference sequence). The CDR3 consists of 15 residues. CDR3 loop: CASSGIGAAKNIQYF. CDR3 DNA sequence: TGTGCCAGCAGTGGGATCGGGGCGGCCAAAAACATTCAGTACTTC.

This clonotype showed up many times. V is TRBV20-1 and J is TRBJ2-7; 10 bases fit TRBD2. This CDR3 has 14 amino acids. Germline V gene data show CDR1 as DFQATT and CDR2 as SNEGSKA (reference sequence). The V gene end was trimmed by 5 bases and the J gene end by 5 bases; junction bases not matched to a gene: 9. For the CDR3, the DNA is TGCAGTGCTGTCGGACTAGCGGTCACCCACGAGCAGTACTTC. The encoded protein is CSAVGLAVTHEQYF.

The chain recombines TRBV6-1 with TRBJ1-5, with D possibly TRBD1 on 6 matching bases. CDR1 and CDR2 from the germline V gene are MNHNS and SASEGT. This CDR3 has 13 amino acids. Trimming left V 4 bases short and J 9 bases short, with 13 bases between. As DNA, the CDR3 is TGTGCCAGCAGTGCGGGACATCAATGGCCCCAGCATTTT. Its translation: CASSAGHQWPQHF.

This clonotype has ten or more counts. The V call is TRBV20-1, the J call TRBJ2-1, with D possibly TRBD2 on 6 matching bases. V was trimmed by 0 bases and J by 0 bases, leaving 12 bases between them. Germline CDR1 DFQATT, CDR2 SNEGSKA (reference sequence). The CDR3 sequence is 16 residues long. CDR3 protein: CSARDLDGSSYNEQFF. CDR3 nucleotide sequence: TGCAGTGCTAGAGATCTGGACGGGAGCTCCTACAATGAGCAGTTCTTC.

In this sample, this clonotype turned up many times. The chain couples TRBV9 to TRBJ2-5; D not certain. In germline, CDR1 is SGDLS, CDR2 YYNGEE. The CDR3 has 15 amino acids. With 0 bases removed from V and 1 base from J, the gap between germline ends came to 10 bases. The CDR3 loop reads CASSVGKLFQETQYF. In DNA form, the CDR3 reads TGTGCCAGCAGCGTAGGGAAGCTCTTCCAAGAGACCCAGTACTTC.

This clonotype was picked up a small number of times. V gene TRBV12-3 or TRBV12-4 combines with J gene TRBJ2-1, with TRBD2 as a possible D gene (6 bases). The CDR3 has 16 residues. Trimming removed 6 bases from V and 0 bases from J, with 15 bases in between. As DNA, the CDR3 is TGTGCCAGCAGCCAAGGGGACGGGAGCTCCTACAATGAGCAGTTCTTC. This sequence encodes CASSQGDGSSYNEQFF.

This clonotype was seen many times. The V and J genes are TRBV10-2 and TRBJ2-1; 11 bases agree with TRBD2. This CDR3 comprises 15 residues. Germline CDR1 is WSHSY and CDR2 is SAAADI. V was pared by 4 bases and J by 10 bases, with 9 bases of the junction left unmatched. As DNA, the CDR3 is TGCGCCAGCAGTGGTGAGCTAGCGGGGGGCGTCGAGCAGTTCTTC. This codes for CASSGELAGGVEQFF.

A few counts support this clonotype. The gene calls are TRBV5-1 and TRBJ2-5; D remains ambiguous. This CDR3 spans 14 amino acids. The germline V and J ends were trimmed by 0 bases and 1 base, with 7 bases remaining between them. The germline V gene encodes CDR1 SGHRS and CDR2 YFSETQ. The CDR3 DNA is TGCGCCAGCAGCTTGGGAGACGCCCAAGAGACCCAGTACTTC. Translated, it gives CASSLGDAQETQYF.

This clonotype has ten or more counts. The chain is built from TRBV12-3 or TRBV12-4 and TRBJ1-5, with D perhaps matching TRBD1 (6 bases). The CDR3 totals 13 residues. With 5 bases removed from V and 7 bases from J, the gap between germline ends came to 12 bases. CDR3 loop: CASSPGGGQPQHF. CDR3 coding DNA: TGTGCCAGCAGTCCTGGGGGGGGCCAGCCCCAGCATTTT.

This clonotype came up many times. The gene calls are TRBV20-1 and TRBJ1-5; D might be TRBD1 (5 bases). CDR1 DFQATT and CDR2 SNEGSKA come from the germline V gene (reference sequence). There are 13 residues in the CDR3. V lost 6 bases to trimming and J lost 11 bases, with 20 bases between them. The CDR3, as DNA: TGCAGTGCCCCCGGGACGCTAAGAGGAGCCCAGCATTTT. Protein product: CSAPGTLRGAQHF.

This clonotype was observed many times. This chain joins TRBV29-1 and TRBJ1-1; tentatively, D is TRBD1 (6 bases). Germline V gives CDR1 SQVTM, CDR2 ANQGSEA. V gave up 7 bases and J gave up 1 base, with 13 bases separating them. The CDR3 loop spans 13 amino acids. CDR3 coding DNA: TGCAGCGCCATAAGGACAGCGAACACTGAAGCTTTCTTT. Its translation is CSAIRTANTEAFF.

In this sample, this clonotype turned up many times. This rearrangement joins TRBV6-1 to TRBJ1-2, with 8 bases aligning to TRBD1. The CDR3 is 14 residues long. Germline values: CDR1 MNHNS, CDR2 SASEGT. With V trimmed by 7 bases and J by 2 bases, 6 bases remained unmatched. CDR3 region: CASKGDRTNYGYTF. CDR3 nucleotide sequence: TGTGCCAGCAAGGGGGACAGGACAAACTATGGCTACACCTTC.

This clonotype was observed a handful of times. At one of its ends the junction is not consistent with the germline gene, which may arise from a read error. The CDR3 region has the DNA TGTGCCAGCAGCGTACTTCAGGGGCGGCTAAACTTC. Its translation is CASSVLQGRLNF. The chain uses TRBV25-1 and TRBJ2-5; D perhaps matches TRBD1 (6 bases). Germline CDR1 MGHDK, CDR2 SYGVNS. The CDR3 consists of 12 residues.

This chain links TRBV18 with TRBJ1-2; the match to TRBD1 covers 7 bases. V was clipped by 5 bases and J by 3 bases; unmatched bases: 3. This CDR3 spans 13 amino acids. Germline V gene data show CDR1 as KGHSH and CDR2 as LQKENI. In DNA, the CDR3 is TGTGCCAGCTCAGAAGGACAGGACTATGGCTACACCTTC. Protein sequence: CASSEGQDYGYTF.

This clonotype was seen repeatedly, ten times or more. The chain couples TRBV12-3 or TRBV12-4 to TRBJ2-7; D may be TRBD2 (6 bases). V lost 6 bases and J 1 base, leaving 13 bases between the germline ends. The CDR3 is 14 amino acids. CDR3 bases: TGTGCCAGCAGCCTCCACCGGGAGTCCTACGAGCAGTACTTC. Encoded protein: CASSLHRESYEQYF.

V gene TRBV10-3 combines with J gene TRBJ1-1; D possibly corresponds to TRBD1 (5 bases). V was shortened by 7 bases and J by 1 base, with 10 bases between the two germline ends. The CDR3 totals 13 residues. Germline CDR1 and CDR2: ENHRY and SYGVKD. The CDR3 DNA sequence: TGTGCCATCACCGGGACCCAGAACACTGAAGCTTTCTTT. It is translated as CAITGTQNTEAFF.

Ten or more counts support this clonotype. Here the CDR3 DNA reads TGCAGTGCTAGACTCGGACTAGCGGGGGGGTTAGATACGCAGTATTTT. This sequence encodes CSARLGLAGGLDTQYF. The chain combines TRBV20-1 with TRBJ2-3; TRBD2 aligns across 15 bases. The J segment lost 5 bases and the V segment lost 2 bases, leaving 5 bases of the junction unmatched. This CDR3 has 16 residues. Per the germline V gene, CDR1 is DFQATT and CDR2 is SNEGSKA (reference sequence).

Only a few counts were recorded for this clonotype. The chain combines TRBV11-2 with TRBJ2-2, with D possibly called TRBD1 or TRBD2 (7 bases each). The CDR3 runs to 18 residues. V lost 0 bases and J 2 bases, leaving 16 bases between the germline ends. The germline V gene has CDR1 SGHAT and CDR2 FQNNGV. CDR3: CASSLEGGGTSNTGELFF. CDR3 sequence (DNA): TGTGCCAGCAGCTTAGAGGGAGGGGGCACCTCAAACACCGGGGAGCTGTTTTTT. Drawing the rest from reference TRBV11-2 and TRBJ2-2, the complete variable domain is EAGVAQSPRYKIIEKRQSVAFWCNPISGHATLYWYQQILGQGPKLLIQFQNNGVVDDSQLPKDRFSAERLKGVDSTLKIQPAKLEDSAVYLCASSLEGGGTSNTGELFFGEGSRLTVL.

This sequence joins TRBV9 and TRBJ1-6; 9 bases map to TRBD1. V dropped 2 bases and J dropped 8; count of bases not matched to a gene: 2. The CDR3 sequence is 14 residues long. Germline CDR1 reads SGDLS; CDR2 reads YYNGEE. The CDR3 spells CASSVRDRDSPLHF. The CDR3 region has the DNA TGTGCCAGCAGCGTTAGGGACAGGGATTCACCCCTCCACTTT.